A selection of T cell receptor beta chains follows, all from one sample in a study of blood T cell repertoires in COVID-19. Some clones are missing from TCRdb's copy, which holds only in-frame ones; the method was immunoSEQ multiplex PCR. This table holds 200,000 to 300,000 clones, roughly 90% found once. The sequencing input was PBMCs or T cells enriched from blood (not recorded which). These receptors all stem from a woman in her twenties or thirties who had recovered from COVID-19. The CDR3 runs from the conserved cysteine through the conserved F or W. Fields, in order: V gene, J gene, clone size, D gene, CDR3 protein, CDR3 DNA. D genes are given only for firm matches. Size is omitted from some rows. Given values are once, few, many or a class for expanded clones.

V: TRBV2
J: TRBJ1-1
size: NA
D: NA
CDR3: CASRSMGASGNTEAFF
DNA: TGTGCCAGCAGATCAATGGGGGCGTCAGGGAACACTGAAGCTTTCTTT

V: TRBV9
J: TRBJ2-1
size: NA
D: NA
CDR3: CASSSRLNNEQFF
DNA: TGTGCCAGCAGCTCCCGACTGAACAATGAGCAGTTCTTC

V: TRBV28
J: TRBJ2-7
size: NA
D: NA
CDR3: CASSLSGRIYEQYF
DNA: TGTGCCAGCAGTTTGAGCGGACGGATCTACGAGCAGTACTTC

V: TRBV9
J: TRBJ1-1
size: few
D: TRBD1
CDR3: CASSVSPGQGVGTEAFF
DNA: TGTGCCAGCAGCGTATCCCCTGGACAGGGCGTCGGCACTGAAGCTTTCTTT

V: TRBV7-2
J: TRBJ2-3
size: NA
D: NA
CDR3: CASSPGWTRRGTDTQYF
DNA: TGTGCCAGCAGCCCAGGGTGGACACGACGAGGCACAGATACGCAGTATTTT

V: TRBV28
J: TRBJ2-3
size: NA
D: NA
CDR3: CASSYQAGARTDTQYF
DNA: TGTGCCAGCAGCTACCAGGCGGGGGCTCGGACAGATACGCAGTATTTT

V: TRBV10-3
J: TRBJ1-5
size: NA
D: NA
CDR3: CAISGKGDQPQHF
DNA: TGTGCCATCAGTGGGAAGGGAGATCAGCCCCAGCATTTT

V: TRBV28
J: TRBJ2-3
size: NA
D: NA
CDR3: CASNAGEDTQYF
DNA: TGTGCCAGCAACGCAGGCGAAGATACGCAGTATTTT

V: TRBV28
J: TRBJ2-3
size: once
D: TRBD2
CDR3: CASSLSGVSTDTQYF
DNA: TGTGCCAGCAGTTTAAGCGGGGTGAGCACAGATACGCAGTATTTT

V: TRBV6-5
J: TRBJ1-1
size: NA
D: NA
CDR3: CASSYFLGDKIAEAFF
DNA: TGTGCCAGCAGTTACTTCCTCGGGGACAAAATTGCTGAAGCTTTCTTT

V: TRBV5-1
J: TRBJ2-7
size: NA
D: NA
CDR3: CASSPMGGGTGGEQYF
DNA: TGCGCCAGCAGCCCCATGGGAGGGGGGACAGGCGGCGAGCAGTACTTC

V: TRBV20-1
J: TRBJ2-1
size: NA
D: TRBD2
CDR3: CSASGSAGGSYNEQFF
DNA: TGCAGTGCTAGTGGATCAGCGGGAGGGTCCTACAATGAGCAGTTCTTC

V: TRBV7-2
J: TRBJ1-3
size: NA
D: TRBD1
CDR3: CASSLASGRGTGYPGNTIYF
DNA: TGTGCCAGCAGCTTAGCGTCAGGCAGGGGGACCGGTTATCCTGGAAACACCATATATTTT

V: TRBV19
J: TRBJ2-6
size: NA
D: TRBD1
CDR3: CASKGAGANVLTF
DNA: TGTGCCAGTAAGGGGGCCGGGGCCAACGTCCTGACTTTC

V: TRBV20-1
J: TRBJ2-5
size: NA
D: NA
CDR3: CSASYYRDLQETQYF
DNA: TGCAGTGCTAGTTACTACCGGGACTTACAAGAGACCCAGTACTTC

V: TRBV4-3
J: TRBJ2-2
size: NA
D: NA
CDR3: CASSQDSLLYTGELFF
DNA: TGCGCCAGCAGCCAAGATAGCCTTCTCTACACCGGGGAGCTGTTTTTT

V: TRBV5-4
J: TRBJ2-2
size: NA
D: TRBD2
CDR3: CASSLSPSGTGELFF
DNA: TGTGCCAGCAGCTTATCGCCTAGCGGGACCGGGGAGCTGTTTTTT

V: TRBV6-2/TRBV6-3
J: TRBJ1-2
size: NA
D: NA
CDR3: CASSFRHLSNYGYTF
DNA: TGTGCCAGCAGTTTTCGACACCTTTCTAACTATGGCTACACCTTC

V: TRBV4-3
J: TRBJ2-3
size: NA
D: TRBD2
CDR3: CASSQDAVRASGIRTDTQYF
DNA: TGCGCCAGCAGCCAAGATGCCGTCCGGGCTAGCGGGATCCGCACAGATACGCAGTATTTT

V: TRBV5-1
J: TRBJ1-2
size: many
D: TRBD1
CDR3: CASSLVRGTGDGYTF
DNA: TGCGCCAGCAGCTTGGTCAGGGGGACAGGGGACGGCTACACCTTC

V: TRBV9
J: TRBJ2-2
size: NA
D: NA
CDR3: CASRRGRDTGELFF
DNA: TGTGCCAGCAGGAGAGGCCGGGACACCGGGGAGCTGTTTTTT

V: TRBV28
J: TRBJ1-2
size: NA
D: NA
CDR3: CASSSGGGDFYGYTF
DNA: TGTGCCAGCAGTTCGGGGGGCGGAGACTTCTATGGCTACACCTTC

V: TRBV9
J: TRBJ2-7
size: once
D: TRBD1
CDR3: CASSVGAGGNYEQYF
DNA: TGTGCCAGCAGCGTTGGGGCAGGGGGAAACTACGAGCAGTACTTC

V: TRBV12-3/TRBV12-4
J: TRBJ1-1
size: once
D: TRBD1
CDR3: CASCGQVDTEAFF
DNA: TGTGCCAGCTGTGGACAGGTTGACACTGAAGCTTTCTTT

V: TRBV10-3
J: TRBJ2-1
size: NA
D: TRBD2
CDR3: CAISNLAGNYNEQFF
DNA: TGTGCCATCAGCAATCTAGCGGGGAATTACAATGAGCAGTTCTTC

V: TRBV20-1
J: TRBJ2-7
size: NA
D: NA
CDR3: CSASGHFSYEQYF
DNA: TGCAGTGCTAGTGGGCATTTCTCCTACGAGCAGTACTTC

V: TRBV3-1/TRBV3-2
J: TRBJ1-2
size: few
D: NA
CDR3: CASSKEADCPTF
DNA: TGTGCCAGCAGCAAAGAAGCCGACTGTCCCACCTTC

V: TRBV29-1
J: TRBJ2-1
size: NA
D: TRBD2
CDR3: CSVEDLKGLAGVADEQFF
DNA: TGCAGCGTTGAAGATCTTAAAGGACTAGCGGGAGTCGCGGATGAGCAGTTCTTC

V: TRBV10-3
J: TRBJ2-1
size: NA
D: TRBD2
CDR3: CATRSGTSGSRRAYNEQFF
DNA: TGTGCCACCCGATCCGGGACTAGCGGGAGTAGGCGTGCCTACAATGAGCAGTTCTTC

V: TRBV10-3
J: TRBJ1-1
size: NA
D: TRBD1
CDR3: CAISTRTGGISTEAFF
DNA: TGTGCCATCTCAACAAGGACAGGGGGCATAAGCACTGAAGCTTTCTTT

V: TRBV19
J: TRBJ1-1
size: once
D: NA
CDR3: CASSHGPTGMNTEAFF
DNA: TGTGCCAGTAGTCACGGCCCGACGGGAATGAACACTGAAGCTTTCTTT

V: TRBV7-2
J: TRBJ2-7
size: NA
D: TRBD1
CDR3: CASRTRDRGREQYF
DNA: TGTGCCAGCAGAACCCGGGACAGGGGGCGCGAGCAGTACTTC

V: TRBV15
J: TRBJ1-5
size: NA
D: NA
CDR3: CATSSLGGYQPQHF
DNA: TGTGCCACCAGCAGTTTAGGGGGTTATCAGCCCCAGCATTTT

V: TRBV5-4
J: TRBJ1-4
size: NA
D: TRBD1
CDR3: CASSSRTGQFNEKLFF
DNA: TGTGCCAGCAGCTCCCGGACAGGACAGTTTAATGAAAAACTGTTTTTT

V: TRBV3-1/TRBV3-2
J: TRBJ1-2
size: NA
D: TRBD1
CDR3: CASSRGQDYGYTF
DNA: TGTGCCAGCAGCCGAGGACAGGATTATGGCTACACCTTC

V: TRBV14
J: TRBJ1-2
size: NA
D: NA
CDR3: CASSQDLEVGGYTF
DNA: TGTGCCAGCAGCCAAGATTTAGAGGTTGGCGGCTACACCTTC

V: TRBV24-1
J: TRBJ2-1
size: NA
D: TRBD1
CDR3: CATSEGQGINEQFF
DNA: TGTGCCACCAGTGAGGGACAGGGAATCAATGAGCAGTTCTTC

V: TRBV5-1
J: TRBJ2-7
size: NA
D: NA
CDR3: CASSPAAVDEQYF
DNA: TGCGCCAGCAGCCCCGCTGCGGTGGACGAGCAGTACTTC

V: TRBV7-8
J: TRBJ1-2
size: few
D: NA
CDR3: CASSLEWKEDYTF
DNA: TGTGCCAGCAGCTTAGAATGGAAGGAGGACTACACCTTC

V: TRBV4-2
J: TRBJ1-2
size: NA
D: NA
CDR3: CASSQDRGNYGYTF
DNA: TGTGCCAGCAGCCAAGATAGAGGGAACTATGGCTACACCTTC

V: TRBV15
J: TRBJ2-7
size: once
D: NA
CDR3: CATSRVSGGSYEQYF
DNA: TGTGCCACCAGCAGAGTGTCCGGCGGATCCTACGAGCAGTACTTC

V: TRBV28
J: TRBJ1-5
size: NA
D: NA
CDR3: CASMARGLGNQPQHF
DNA: TGTGCCAGCATGGCACGGGGGTTAGGCAATCAGCCCCAGCATTTT

V: TRBV7-8
J: TRBJ2-1
size: NA
D: TRBD2
CDR3: CASSSNSGRARNEQFF
DNA: TGTGCCAGCAGCTCAAACAGCGGGAGGGCCAGGAATGAGCAGTTCTTC

V: TRBV29-1
J: TRBJ2-7
size: NA
D: TRBD2
CDR3: CSVKTSRPGKSSYEQYF
DNA: TGCAGCGTTAAGACTAGCCGACCGGGCAAGAGCTCCTACGAGCAGTACTTC

V: TRBV2
J: TRBJ2-7
size: NA
D: TRBD1
CDR3: CASRFRDRGPYEQYF
DNA: TGTGCCAGCAGATTCCGGGACAGGGGACCTTACGAGCAGTACTTC

V: TRBV2
J: TRBJ1-1
size: NA
D: TRBD1
CDR3: CASTLDREANTEAFF
DNA: TGTGCCAGCACCTTGGACAGGGAGGCGAACACTGAAGCTTTCTTT

V: TRBV18
J: TRBJ1-5
size: once
D: TRBD1
CDR3: CASSQGQGDQPQHF
DNA: TGTGCCAGCTCTCAGGGACAGGGTGATCAGCCCCAGCATTTT

V: TRBV2
J: TRBJ1-5
size: NA
D: TRBD1
CDR3: CASRSDRGPNQPQHF
DNA: TGTGCCAGCAGGAGCGACAGGGGCCCCAATCAGCCCCAGCATTTT

V: TRBV19
J: TRBJ2-5
size: NA
D: TRBD2
CDR3: CASSIGASGSQETQYF
DNA: TGTGCCAGTAGTATTGGGGCTAGCGGGTCCCAAGAGACCCAGTACTTC

V: TRBV14
J: TRBJ1-6
size: once
D: NA
CDR3: CASSREVYNSPLHF
DNA: TGTGCCAGCAGCCGGGAGGTCTATAATTCACCCCTCCACTTT

V: TRBV18
J: TRBJ2-1
size: NA
D: NA
CDR3: CASSPPSSYNEQFF
DNA: TGTGCCAGCTCACCACCGTCCAGTTACAATGAGCAGTTCTTC

V: TRBV18
J: TRBJ1-1
size: NA
D: NA
CDR3: CASSLGEQEAFF
DNA: TGTGCCAGCTCTCTCGGGGAGCAGGAGGCTTTCTTT

V: TRBV9
J: TRBJ1-1
size: NA
D: NA
CDR3: CASSVESWWPNTEAFF
DNA: TGTGCCAGCAGCGTAGAATCTTGGTGGCCGAACACTGAAGCTTTCTTT

V: TRBV19
J: TRBJ1-2
size: few
D: TRBD1
CDR3: CASSAHPGQATNYGYTF
DNA: TGTGCCAGTAGTGCCCACCCCGGACAGGCCACGAACTATGGCTACACCTTC

V: TRBV30
J: TRBJ1-1
size: NA
D: NA
CDR3: CAWNPISGGTEAFF
DNA: TGTGCCTGGAACCCGATCTCCGGAGGGACTGAAGCTTTCTTT

V: TRBV19
J: TRBJ2-7
size: NA
D: TRBD2
CDR3: CASTPSGKVYEQYF
DNA: TGTGCCAGTACTCCGAGCGGGAAGGTCTACGAGCAGTACTTC

V: TRBV4-2
J: TRBJ1-6
size: NA
D: NA
CDR3: CASSQDQSGSPLHF
DNA: TGTGCCAGCAGCCAAGATCAGTCGGGATCACCCCTCCACTTT

V: TRBV9
J: TRBJ2-7
size: NA
D: TRBD1
CDR3: CASSPLSGGDEQYF
DNA: TGTGCCAGCAGCCCTTTGTCAGGGGGAGACGAGCAGTACTTC

V: TRBV5-6
J: TRBJ2-5
size: NA
D: NA
CDR3: CASSGQTEKETQYF
DNA: TGTGCCAGCAGCGGTCAGACAGAGAAAGAGACCCAGTACTTC

V: TRBV3-1/TRBV3-2
J: TRBJ2-7
size: NA
D: TRBD2
CDR3: CASSQDVLAGAGPREQYF
DNA: TGTGCCAGCAGCCAAGATGTACTAGCGGGAGCAGGTCCTAGAGAGCAGTACTTC